Listed below are T cell receptor beta chains from one sample, sequenced in a study of T cell responses to AZD1222 COVID-19 vaccine. Here immunoSEQ multiplex PCR was the method, and the copy in TCRdb shows in-frame clones only, minus some. In the table there are 130,000 to 150,000 clones, roughly 90% of which are singletons. Sequences were derived from peripheral blood, sampled on day 0 of AZD1222 vaccination. These receptors were obtained from an adult in good health. Each CDR3 is given without its conserved first and last residue. Each record gives: D gene, V gene, CDR3 protein. A D gene is named only where the DNA matches it firmly.

d_call: -
v_call: TRBV3-1/TRBV3-2
cdr3_aa: ASSQALSGSYEQY

d_call: TRBD1
v_call: TRBV6-5
cdr3_aa: ASRQGHSNQPQH

d_call: TRBD1
v_call: TRBV14
cdr3_aa: ASSQPGQGFHTEAF

d_call: TRBD1
v_call: TRBV7-9
cdr3_aa: ASSPSPGTGSSYNEQF

d_call: -
v_call: TRBV19
cdr3_aa: ASTYRRNEKLF

d_call: -
v_call: TRBV15
cdr3_aa: ATSRDAWGEGYGYT

d_call: TRBD2
v_call: TRBV10-3
cdr3_aa: ATHSSGSLNEQF

d_call: -
v_call: TRBV18
cdr3_aa: ASSARLADTGELF

d_call: -
v_call: TRBV29-1
cdr3_aa: SADGQGVSTEAF

d_call: -
v_call: TRBV4-1
cdr3_aa: ASSHEIGTPYEQY

d_call: -
v_call: TRBV7-6
cdr3_aa: ASSLGYGVTEAF

d_call: -
v_call: TRBV20-1
cdr3_aa: SASWSVQETQY

d_call: -
v_call: TRBV11-2
cdr3_aa: ASSLEGGSLTPLH

d_call: -
v_call: TRBV7-2
cdr3_aa: ASSLHKGTGTGELF

d_call: TRBD1
v_call: TRBV3-1/TRBV3-2
cdr3_aa: ASSPGRTGGTEAF

d_call: -
v_call: TRBV14
cdr3_aa: ASSHGQNTEAF

d_call: TRBD2
v_call: TRBV11-2
cdr3_aa: ASSLSGTNNEQF

d_call: TRBD2
v_call: TRBV4-3
cdr3_aa: ASSQDLAGSYNEQF

d_call: -
v_call: TRBV9
cdr3_aa: ASSGISSTQGNYGYT

d_call: -
v_call: TRBV7-9
cdr3_aa: ASSTGSWVGTQY

d_call: TRBD1
v_call: TRBV19
cdr3_aa: ASSTTGAPNTGELF

d_call: -
v_call: TRBV5-1
cdr3_aa: ASSLATQNTGELF

d_call: -
v_call: TRBV12-3/TRBV12-4
cdr3_aa: ASSHAQGVRQF

d_call: -
v_call: TRBV7-3
cdr3_aa: ASSLNGGNEQF

d_call: -
v_call: TRBV5-4
cdr3_aa: ASSSTENTEAF

d_call: -
v_call: TRBV2
cdr3_aa: ASQQGGGEQF

d_call: -
v_call: TRBV5-5
cdr3_aa: ASSLVSTPLH

d_call: TRBD1
v_call: TRBV6-5
cdr3_aa: ASSYSGQTNYGYT

d_call: TRBD2
v_call: TRBV11-2
cdr3_aa: ASRPAGDTQY

d_call: -
v_call: TRBV2
cdr3_aa: ASRIGVNGELF

d_call: -
v_call: TRBV30
cdr3_aa: AWPVAGQIVYLSNQPQH

d_call: -
v_call: TRBV19
cdr3_aa: ASSIVEGRSYEQY

d_call: -
v_call: TRBV30
cdr3_aa: AWSVHRWNEKLF

d_call: -
v_call: TRBV10-3
cdr3_aa: AISETSMNTEAF

d_call: -
v_call: TRBV5-1
cdr3_aa: ASSSTQGYEQY